This is a list of T cell receptor beta chains from one sample in a study of blood T cell repertoires in COVID-19. Profiling relied on immunoSEQ multiplex PCR, and the TCRdb table lists in-frame clones only, not all of them. The sample carries approximately 150,000 clones, about four fifths recorded once. Sequencing input: peripheral blood. These receptors were obtained from a man aged 65-85 years with active or convalescent COVID-19. Each CDR3 is given with its conserved first and last residue. Fields, in order: D gene, V gene, J gene, CDR3 protein, CDR3 DNA. A D gene is named only where the DNA matches it firmly.

d_call: TRBD1
v_call: TRBV2
j_call: TRBJ2-7
cdr3_aa: CASSVMAGGEQYF
cdr3_nt: TGTGCCAGCAGTGTTATGGCAGGGGGCGAGCAGTACTTC

d_call: TRBD1
v_call: TRBV7-3
j_call: TRBJ2-5
cdr3_aa: CASSLTGSGGRETQYF
cdr3_nt: TGTGCCAGCAGCTTAACTGGGTCAGGGGGCCGGGAGACCCAGTACTTC

d_call: -
v_call: TRBV11-2
j_call: TRBJ2-5
cdr3_aa: CASSLGFGGLETQYF
cdr3_nt: TGTGCCAGCAGCTTAGGTTTCGGGGGTCTCGAGACCCAGTACTTC

d_call: -
v_call: TRBV2
j_call: TRBJ2-7
cdr3_aa: CASSDRGRGLSAGRWGAEEQYF
cdr3_nt: TGTGCCAGCAGTGACCGGGGCAGGGGTTTATCGGCGGGCCGTTGGGGTGCAGAGGAGCAGTACTTC

d_call: -
v_call: TRBV4-3
j_call: TRBJ1-1
cdr3_aa: CASSPRGVSTEAFF
cdr3_nt: TGCGCCAGCAGCCCCCGCGGGGTATCTACTGAAGCTTTCTTT

d_call: TRBD2
v_call: TRBV7-2
j_call: TRBJ2-7
cdr3_aa: CASSSDARGVTSGWGQQYF
cdr3_nt: TGTGCCAGCAGTTCCGACGCGCGGGGGGTGACTAGCGGATGGGGACAGCAGTACTTC

d_call: -
v_call: TRBV10-3
j_call: TRBJ2-7
cdr3_aa: CAIRGPRAREQYF
cdr3_nt: TGTGCCATCAGGGGGCCCAGGGCACGCGAGCAGTACTTC

d_call: -
v_call: TRBV6-2/TRBV6-3
j_call: TRBJ1-3
cdr3_aa: CASSYAGLGNTIYF
cdr3_nt: TGTGCCAGCAGTTACGCGGGACTGGGAAACACCATATATTTT

d_call: -
v_call: TRBV3-1/TRBV3-2
j_call: TRBJ1-6
cdr3_aa: CASSQGPSQSPLHF
cdr3_nt: TGTGCCAGCAGCCAAGGGCCGTCCCAATCGCCCCTCCACTTT

d_call: -
v_call: TRBV7-2
j_call: TRBJ1-2
cdr3_aa: CASSLDRTYGYTF
cdr3_nt: TGTGCCAGCAGCTTAGACAGAACCTATGGCTACACCTTC

d_call: TRBD2
v_call: TRBV14
j_call: TRBJ2-1
cdr3_aa: CASSQASWQRGGLSSYNEQFF
cdr3_nt: TGTGCCAGCAGCCAAGCCAGTTGGCAGCGGGGGGGTCTGAGCTCCTACAATGAGCAGTTCTTC

d_call: -
v_call: TRBV24-1
j_call: TRBJ2-1
cdr3_aa: CATSDSSGRHYNEQFF
cdr3_nt: TGTGCCACCAGTGACTCAAGCGGGCGACACTACAATGAGCAGTTCTTC

d_call: -
v_call: TRBV10-3
j_call: TRBJ1-2
cdr3_aa: CAISTTGSGYGYTF
cdr3_nt: TGTGCCATCAGTACCACAGGGTCGGGCTATGGCTACACCTTC

d_call: -
v_call: TRBV29-1
j_call: TRBJ2-1
cdr3_aa: CSGAGQGSLINEQFF
cdr3_nt: TGCAGCGGGGCCGGGCAGGGATCGTTGATCAATGAGCAGTTCTTC

d_call: TRBD1
v_call: TRBV6-6
j_call: TRBJ1-5
cdr3_aa: CASTGDRHSNQPQHF
cdr3_nt: TGTGCCAGCACCGGGGACAGGCATAGCAATCAGCCCCAGCATTTT

d_call: -
v_call: TRBV6-5
j_call: TRBJ1-5
cdr3_aa: CASGQVTNQPQHF
cdr3_nt: TGTGCCAGCGGCCAGGTCACGAATCAGCCCCAGCATTTT

d_call: TRBD1
v_call: TRBV6-5
j_call: TRBJ2-7
cdr3_aa: CASSYSRDRGLEQYF
cdr3_nt: TGTGCCAGCAGTTACTCCCGGGACAGGGGATTGGAGCAGTACTTC

d_call: -
v_call: TRBV7-9
j_call: TRBJ1-3
cdr3_aa: CASSPQSGNTIYF
cdr3_nt: TGTGCCAGCAGCCCCCAGTCTGGAAACACCATATATTTT

d_call: -
v_call: TRBV11-2
j_call: TRBJ2-5
cdr3_aa: CASSPQRVSRETQYF
cdr3_nt: TGTGCCAGCAGCCCCCAGCGGGTATCGAGGGAGACCCAGTACTTC

d_call: -
v_call: TRBV14
j_call: TRBJ1-6
cdr3_aa: CASSQYRDTRSPLHF
cdr3_nt: TGTGCCAGCAGCCAATACCGGGACACTCGCTCACCCCTCCACTTT

d_call: -
v_call: TRBV9
j_call: TRBJ2-7
cdr3_aa: CASSVSGTYREQYF
cdr3_nt: TGTGCCAGCAGCGTTTCCGGGACTTATCGCGAGCAGTACTTC

d_call: -
v_call: TRBV18
j_call: TRBJ2-1
cdr3_aa: CASSPSLQGWDGEQFF
cdr3_nt: TGTGCCAGCTCACCTAGCCTACAGGGCTGGGATGGTGAGCAGTTCTTC

d_call: -
v_call: TRBV27
j_call: TRBJ2-5
cdr3_aa: CARRMRRVIETQYF
cdr3_nt: TGTGCCAGACGGATGAGGAGGGTTATTGAGACCCAGTACTTC

d_call: TRBD1
v_call: TRBV29-1
j_call: TRBJ1-2
cdr3_aa: CSVPGTAFGYTF
cdr3_nt: TGCAGCGTTCCCGGGACAGCGTTTGGCTACACCTTC

d_call: TRBD1
v_call: TRBV28
j_call: TRBJ2-7
cdr3_aa: CASTRPGTAYEQYF
cdr3_nt: TGTGCCAGCACTAGGCCCGGGACAGCCTACGAGCAGTACTTC

d_call: -
v_call: TRBV28
j_call: TRBJ1-3
cdr3_aa: CASLQGNGNTIYF
cdr3_nt: TGTGCCAGCCTCCAGGGTAATGGAAACACCATATATTTT

d_call: -
v_call: TRBV25-1
j_call: TRBJ2-2
cdr3_aa: CASSARRRGTGELFF
cdr3_nt: TGTGCCAGCAGTGCTCGGCGGCGCGGCACCGGGGAGCTGTTTTTT

d_call: -
v_call: TRBV18
j_call: TRBJ2-7
cdr3_aa: CASSPQSRGEQYF
cdr3_nt: TGTGCCAGCTCACCACAAAGCAGGGGCGAGCAGTACTTC

d_call: -
v_call: TRBV15
j_call: TRBJ1-1
cdr3_aa: CATSRRGSNTEAFF
cdr3_nt: TGTGCCACCAGCAGACGCGGCTCGAACACTGAAGCTTTCTTT

d_call: -
v_call: TRBV21-1
j_call: TRBJ2-2
cdr3_aa: CASEQRVLGLAGGTGELFF
cdr3_nt: TGTGCCAGCGAGCAAAGGGTCCTTGGGCTAGCGGGAGGTACCGGGGAGCTGTTTTTT

d_call: -
v_call: TRBV2
j_call: TRBJ1-6
cdr3_aa: CASSARIRYNSPLHF
cdr3_nt: TGTGCCAGCAGTGCTAGGATCCGGTATAATTCACCCCTCCACTTT

d_call: -
v_call: TRBV5-1
j_call: TRBJ2-6
cdr3_aa: CASSHYRTVDSGANVLTF
cdr3_nt: TGCGCCAGCAGCCATTATAGGACAGTGGACTCTGGGGCCAACGTCCTGACTTTC

d_call: -
v_call: TRBV28
j_call: TRBJ2-7
cdr3_aa: CASSLSWFEAYEQYF
cdr3_nt: TGTGCCAGCAGTTTATCTTGGTTTGAGGCCTACGAGCAGTACTTC

d_call: -
v_call: TRBV6-1
j_call: TRBJ1-4
cdr3_aa: CASSEPAGYANEKLFF
cdr3_nt: TGTGCCAGCAGTGAACCGGCGGGGTATGCTAATGAAAAACTGTTTTTT

d_call: -
v_call: TRBV6-2/TRBV6-3
j_call: TRBJ2-7
cdr3_aa: CASSYPVRGRGYEQYF
cdr3_nt: TGTGCCAGCAGTTACCCCGTCCGGGGTAGAGGCTACGAGCAGTACTTC

d_call: TRBD1
v_call: TRBV6-5
j_call: TRBJ2-3
cdr3_aa: CASSYSKWDRNTQYF
cdr3_nt: TGTGCCAGCAGTTACTCGAAGTGGGACAGAAATACGCAGTATTTT

d_call: TRBD1
v_call: TRBV9
j_call: TRBJ1-3
cdr3_aa: CASSGGTGGVDTIYF
cdr3_nt: TGTGCCAGCAGCGGGGGGACAGGGGGCGTGGACACCATATATTTT

d_call: TRBD1
v_call: TRBV4-1
j_call: TRBJ2-7
cdr3_aa: CASSLGQIPYEQYF
cdr3_nt: TGCGCCAGCAGCCTGGGACAGATCCCCTACGAGCAGTACTTC

d_call: TRBD1
v_call: TRBV11-2
j_call: TRBJ2-7
cdr3_aa: CASSSPGQGAVYEQYF
cdr3_nt: TGTGCCAGCAGCTCCCCAGGACAGGGGGCTGTCTACGAGCAGTACTTC

d_call: -
v_call: TRBV6-5
j_call: TRBJ1-2
cdr3_aa: CASRGAGTENYGYTF
cdr3_nt: TGTGCCAGCAGGGGGGCTGGGACCGAGAACTATGGCTACACCTTC

d_call: -
v_call: TRBV24-1
j_call: TRBJ2-2
cdr3_aa: CATSGTSTGELFF
cdr3_nt: TGTGCCACCAGCGGAACTAGCACCGGGGAGCTGTTTTTT

d_call: -
v_call: TRBV7-2
j_call: TRBJ1-2
cdr3_aa: CASSLTGSSEFRSYTF
cdr3_nt: TGTGCCAGCAGCTTAACGGGGTCATCGGAGTTTAGGAGCTACACCTTC